Below, one T cell receptor (beta chain) is given with its context. Its antigen is currently unknown. The sample has other DNA sequences that encode this CDR3 too. This sample was taken from a study of T cell responses to AZD1222 COVID-19 vaccine. Notes on the study in general: Among vaccine-associated CD4 TCRs, coverage spanned spike, with dominance at 160-218 and 743-854. Clonal diversity may have been underestimated, and the donors were mostly white British, with more females than males.

Pooled samples include second doses given at about 4 or 12 weeks. This table comes from immunoSEQ multiplex PCR, and its TCRdb copy is limited to in-frame clones, with some not included. The sample holds fewer than 200,000 clones, roughly 92% seen once. Germline CDR1 LGHDT, CDR2 YNNKEL (reference sequence). The V gene lost 1 base and the J gene lost 1 base, with 1 base spanning the gap. This CDR3 has 12 residues. The V gene is TRBV3-1 (or the pseudogene TRBV3-2), the J gene TRBJ1-1; D uncertain. The sequences come from peripheral blood, collected 28 days after the second AZD1222 dose. This TCR derives from an adult who received the AZD1222 COVID-19 vaccine. CDR3 in DNA: TGTGCCAGCAGCCAAGGGAACACTGAAGCTTTCTTT. This codes for CASSQGNTEAFF.